This entry lists 32 T cell receptor beta chains sequenced from one sample in a study of T cell responses to AZD1222 COVID-19 vaccine. Method: immunoSEQ multiplex PCR; TCRdb's copy keeps in-frame clones and lacks some. Its clone listing holds around 150,000 clones. Source material: peripheral blood. The receptor source for this set is an adult in good health.

The chain recombines TRBV29-1 with TRBJ2-1; 10 bases match TRBD2. This CDR3 contains 14 residues. The trim removed 6 bases at V and 2 bases at J, leaving 4 bases unmatched. Germline CDR1 and CDR2: SQVTM and ANQGSEA. CDR3 residues: CSVIGLAAYNEQFF. CDR3 nucleotide sequence: TGCAGCGTCATAGGACTAGCGGCCTACAATGAGCAGTTCTTC.

The chain couples TRBV30 to TRBJ2-2; 9 bases fit TRBD2. Per germline, CDR1 GTSNPN and CDR2 SVGIG (reference sequence). The length of the CDR3 is 16 residues. The V segment lost 3 bases and the J segment 2 bases; nucleotides outside the gene matches: 7. CDR3 in DNA: TGTGCCTGGAGAAGGTTAGCGGGGGCCAACACCGGGGAGCTGTTTTTT. Amino acid sequence: CAWRRLAGANTGELFF.

This sequence joins TRBV29-1 and TRBJ2-5; D gene uncertain. The V end was cut by 7 bases, the J end by 5 bases, with 14 bases between. This CDR3 spans 12 amino acids. Looked up from germline, CDR1 is SQVTM and CDR2 is ANQGSEA. In DNA form, the CDR3 reads TGCAGCGCTGAGTGGGGTTTGGAGACCCAGTACTTC. Translation gives CSAEWGLETQYF.

This sequence joins TRBV20-1 and TRBJ1-1, with D hard to call. The CDR3 sequence is 8 residues long. Per the germline V gene, CDR1 is DFQATT and CDR2 is SNEGSKA (reference sequence). Trimming shortened V by 7 bases and J by 8 bases, and 5 bases separated the two germline ends. In nucleotides, the CDR3 is TGCAGTGTAGGGGAAGCTTTCTTT. This codes for CSVGEAFF.

The V call is TRBV4-2, the J call TRBJ2-1; 7 bases match TRBD2. Looked up from germline, CDR1 is LGHNA and CDR2 is YNFKEQ. Unmatched junction bases numbered 6, after V lost 1 base and J lost 0 bases. This CDR3 is 17 amino acids long. In nucleotides, the CDR3 is TGTGCCAGCAGCCAAGTCCGCGGGGGTACCTCCTACAATGAGCAGTTCTTC. Its translation: CASSQVRGGTSYNEQFF.

This chain joins TRBV18 and TRBJ2-6; D not certain. CDR3 size: 13 residues. CDR1 KGHSH and CDR2 LQKENI come from the germline V gene. V lost 5 bases to trimming and J lost 6 bases, with 8 bases between them. CDR3 region: CASSVAVANVLTF. The CDR3 DNA follows: TGTGCCAGCTCAGTCGCAGTGGCCAACGTCCTGACTTTC.

CDR3 region: CASTLNRGLEAFF. In DNA form, the CDR3 reads TGTGCCAGTACCCTGAACAGGGGGCTTGAAGCTTTCTTT. The chain employs TRBV19 and TRBJ1-1, with TRBD1 identical over 9 bases. Germline CDR1 and CDR2: LNHDA and SQIVND (reference sequence). The CDR3 has 13 residues. Germline trimming cut 7 bases from V and 7 bases from J; bases unmatched to any gene: 7.

The chain recombines TRBV19 with TRBJ2-3; 7 positions match TRBD2. CDR1 LNHDA and CDR2 SQIVND come from the germline V gene (reference sequence). The CDR3 consists of 16 residues. The ends lost 2 bases at V and 2 bases at J; junction bases unmatched: 7. The CDR3, as DNA: TGTGCCAGTAGTATATTGGGAGGGAAGGTCACAGATACGCAGTATTTT. Protein product: CASSILGGKVTDTQYF.

This chain uses TRBV6-5 with TRBJ1-4; 8 bases align to TRBD1. The germline V gene has CDR1 MNHEY and CDR2 SVGAGI. V was clipped by 6 bases and J by 7 bases; unmatched bases: 4. The CDR3 covers 13 residues. DNA for the CDR3: TGTGCCAGCAGAAGACAGGGGACTGAAAAACTGTTTTTT. It yields the protein CASRRQGTEKLFF.

The chain recombines TRBV5-5 with TRBJ1-2; no clear D. The CDR3 runs 13 residues. V lost 4 bases and J 14 bases, leaving 21 bases between the germline ends. CDR1 is SGHKS and CDR2 is YYEKEE in the germline V gene (reference sequence). The CDR3 DNA follows: TGTGCCAGCAGCGTTGAGGCCAGCGGTCTTTGTACCTTC. Amino acids: CASSVEASGLCTF.

The rearrangement links TRBV5-1 to TRBJ2-1, with 8 bases lining up with TRBD2. After removal of 4 bases from V and 6 bases from J, the junction contained 3 bases not matched to a gene. This CDR3 region has 13 residues. Germline loops: CDR1 SGHRS, CDR2 YFSETQ. In DNA form, the CDR3 reads TGCGCCAGCAGCCCTGGGACTAGCAATGAGCAGTTCTTC. Translating gives CASSPGTSNEQFF. The entire variable domain, with the rest obtained from reference TRBV5-1 and TRBJ2-1, is as follows: KAGVTQTPRYLIKTRGQQVTLSCSPISGHRSVSWYQQTPGQGLQFLFEYFSETQRNKGNFPGRFSGRQFSNSRSEMNVSTLELGDSALYLCASSPGTSNEQFFGPGTRLTVL.

This chain connects TRBV27 to TRBJ2-1, with TRBD2 matching over 9 bases. The CDR3 is 16 residues long. The V gene end was trimmed by 4 bases and the J gene end by 5 bases; junction bases not matched to a gene: 9. In germline, CDR1 is MNHEY, CDR2 SMNVEV (reference sequence). The chain's CDR3 is CASSSTGTSTHNEQFF. The CDR3 DNA sequence: TGTGCCAGCAGTTCAACCGGGACTAGCACACACAATGAGCAGTTCTTC.

The V call is TRBV5-1, the J call TRBJ1-1; the D gene is possibly TRBD1 (5 bases). Trimming pared 4 bases from V and 6 bases from J, leaving 16 bases between. Germline V CDR1 and CDR2: SGHRS, YFSETQ. The CDR3 spans 14 residues. The DNA of the CDR3 is TGCGCCAGCAGCCAGGGACCAAGGGATTCTGAAGCTTTCTTT. This codes for CASSQGPRDSEAFF.

The chain uses TRBV6-5 and TRBJ1-4; the match to TRBD1 covers 8 bases. Germline assignment: CDR1 MNHEY and CDR2 SVGAGI. V was pared by 5 bases and J by 7 bases, with 6 bases of the junction left unmatched. The CDR3 is 14 amino acids. In DNA form, the CDR3 reads TGTGCCAGCAGTCGGACAGGGTGGGGTGAAAAACTGTTTTTT. Amino acid sequence: CASSRTGWGEKLFF.

The V call is TRBV5-1, the J call TRBJ1-2; 9 nucleotides align to TRBD1. The V gene end was trimmed by 4 bases and the J gene end by 5 bases; junction bases not matched to a gene: 12. This CDR3 is 16 amino acids long. The V gene's germline CDR1 is SGHRS and CDR2 YFSETQ. The CDR3 reads CASSPETTGGGYGYTF. In DNA, the CDR3 is TGCGCCAGCAGCCCGGAGACGACAGGGGGTGGGTATGGCTACACCTTC.

The chain links TRBV28 to TRBJ2-7; 8 positions agree with TRBD2. CDR3 size: 14 residues. From germline, CDR1 is MDHEN and CDR2 SYDVKM. V was pared by 6 bases and J by 2 bases, with 6 bases of the junction left unmatched. The CDR3 sequence: CASSLGGLAYEQYF. Here the CDR3 DNA reads TGTGCCAGCAGCCTCGGGGGACTAGCCTACGAGCAGTACTTC.

The chain is built from TRBV2 and TRBJ2-2; TRBD1 agrees at 7 bases. The CDR3 runs 14 residues. The V gene's germline CDR1 is SNHLY and CDR2 FYNNEI. V lost 6 bases to trimming and J lost 4 bases; unmatched junction nucleotides: 5. The CDR3 reads CASRRTGSTGELFF. CDR3 sequence (DNA): TGTGCCAGCAGAAGGACAGGAAGCACCGGGGAGCTGTTTTTT.

The chain joins TRBV5-5 to TRBJ1-4; 8 bases align to TRBD1. This CDR3 is built from 16 residues. V trimming: 4 bases; J trimming: 6 bases; junction bases outside the gene matches: 11. Germline V gene sequence: CDR1 SGHKS, CDR2 YYEKEE (reference sequence). The CDR3 protein is CASSPVADRAHEKLFF. The CDR3 DNA reads TGTGCCAGCAGCCCCGTGGCGGACAGGGCCCATGAAAAACTGTTTTTT.

J is TRBJ2-1 and V is TRBV12-3 or TRBV12-4; TRBD1 matches at 8 bases. This CDR3 has 13 amino acids. J gave up 8 bases and V 5 bases, and 5 bases lay outside the gene matches. The CDR3 DNA sequence: TGTGCCAGCAGTACCTCGACAGGGGATGAGCAGTTCTTC. It specifies CASSTSTGDEQFF.

The chain carries TRBV3-1 (or the pseudogene TRBV3-2) and TRBJ1-1; 7 bases match TRBD1. After removal of 5 bases from V and 3 bases from J, the junction contained 6 bases not matched to a gene. The CDR3 has 14 amino acids. Per germline, CDR1 LGHDT and CDR2 YNNKEL (reference sequence). The CDR3 reads CASSSLDRDTEAFF. The CDR3 DNA reads as TGTGCCAGCAGCTCCCTAGACAGGGACACTGAAGCTTTCTTT.

CDR3 region: CASSLDPQDGYSGKLFF. DNA of the CDR3: TGTGCCAGCAGCTTAGACCCCCAAGACGGGTACTCTGGAAAACTGTTTTTT. The rearrangement uses TRBV11-3 and TRBJ1-4; D unclear. The V end lost 0 bases, the J end lost 10 bases, and 21 bases lay between the germline ends. Germline CDR1 reads SGHNT; CDR2 reads YENEEA. The CDR3 is 17 residues long.

This chain uses TRBV7-2 with TRBJ1-2; D call uncertain. The CDR3 contains 12 residues. V dropped 0 bases and J dropped 5 bases, with 4 bases sitting between them. The germline gives CDR1 SGHTA, CDR2 FQGNSA. CDR3 DNA: TGTGCCAGCAGCTTAGCCAAGTATGGCTACACCTTC. As protein: CASSLAKYGYTF.

J is TRBJ1-2 and V is TRBV28; 8 nucleotides align to TRBD1. The V and J ends lost 5 bases and 0 bases, in that order; junction bases with no gene match: 2. Germline V gene lookup returns CDR1 MDHEN and CDR2 SYDVKM. The length of the CDR3 is 14 residues. CDR3 residues: CASSRQGTNYGYTF. CDR3 DNA sequence: TGTGCCAGCAGTAGACAGGGGACTAACTATGGCTACACCTTC.

This chain uses TRBV3-1 (or the pseudogene TRBV3-2) with TRBJ2-3; 7 nucleotides line up with TRBD2. Germline V gives CDR1 LGHDT, CDR2 YNNKEL (reference sequence). V dropped 1 base and J dropped 7; count of bases not matched to a gene: 8. This CDR3 is 15 amino acids long. CDR3 sequence reads: CASSQVAGVGNTQYF. The CDR3 coding sequence is TGTGCCAGCAGCCAAGTGGCGGGGGTTGGTAATACGCAGTATTTT.

This rearrangement joins TRBV4-3 to TRBJ1-2, with a weak D call TRBD1 (5 bases). This CDR3 contains 17 residues. Between the trimmed V and J ends, which lost 0 bases and 2 bases, there was a span of 16 bases. In germline, CDR1 is LGHNA, CDR2 YSLEER. CDR3 region: CASSQDHLLEGNYGYTF. For the CDR3, the DNA is TGCGCCAGCAGCCAAGACCACCTACTCGAGGGGAACTATGGCTACACCTTC.

The chain has TRBV5-1 and TRBJ2-3; 8 positions match TRBD1. The germline V gene encodes CDR1 SGHRS and CDR2 YFSETQ. Trimming took 3 bases from V and 1 from J; bases not matched to a gene: 7. The CDR3 is made up of 16 amino acids. The CDR3 bases are TGCGCCAGCAGCTCCCCCGGGGGACAGGGCACAGATACGCAGTATTTT. Its protein product is CASSSPGGQGTDTQYF.

The genes are TRBV10-3 and TRBJ1-2, with TRBD1 matching 12 bases. V dropped 2 bases and J dropped 4; count of bases not matched to a gene: 2. This CDR3 spans 15 amino acids. Germline V gene sequence: CDR1 ENHRY, CDR2 SYGVKD. DNA for the CDR3: TGTGCCATCAGTGAGGGGACAGGGGGCGTCTATGGCTACACCTTC. Protein: CAISEGTGGVYGYTF.

Here the CDR3 reads CASRRASYNEQFF. DNA for the CDR3: TGTGCCAGTAGGAGGGCCTCTTACAATGAGCAGTTCTTC. This chain joins TRBV19 and TRBJ2-1; possibly TRBD2 for D (5 bases). This CDR3 comprises 13 residues. Germline CDR1 is LNHDA and CDR2 is SQIVND (reference sequence). V lost 6 bases and J 4 bases, leaving 10 bases between the germline ends.

The chain carries TRBV7-8 and TRBJ2-1, with 10 nucleotides matching TRBD1. The CDR3 sequence is 15 residues long. V lost 3 bases, J lost 6 bases, and 5 bases stayed unmatched. The germline CDR1 and CDR2 sequences are SGHVS and FQNEAQ. The CDR3 is CASSFGTGVSNEQFF. The CDR3 DNA reads TGTGCCAGCAGCTTCGGGACAGGGGTCTCCAATGAGCAGTTCTTC. The variable domain in full, completed from reference TRBV7-8 and TRBJ2-1, reads GAGVSQSPRYKVAKRGQDVALRCDPISGHVSLFWYQQALGQGPEFLTYFQNEAQLDKSGLPSDRFFAERPEGSVSTLKIQRTQQEDSAVYLCASSFGTGVSNEQFFGPGTRLTVL.

V is TRBV19 and J is TRBJ1-2, with 9 bases that match TRBD1. CDR1 and CDR2 from the germline V gene are LNHDA and SQIVND (reference sequence). The CDR3 covers 16 residues. V lost 6 bases and J lost 5; bases outside the gene matches: 13. DNA for the CDR3: TGTGCCAGTAGGACGACCGGGACAGGGTTTGGGTATGGCTACACCTTC. Residues: CASRTTGTGFGYGYTF.

About this clone itself: Other nucleotide sequences in the sample specify the same CDR3. The genes are TRBV3-1 (or the pseudogene TRBV3-2) and TRBJ1-6; a weak D match, TRBD1 (6 bases). This CDR3 region has 13 residues. V dropped 6 bases and J dropped 5 bases, with 8 bases sitting between them. Germline CDR1 and CDR2: LGHDT and YNNKEL (reference sequence). The DNA of the CDR3 is TGTGCCAGCAGTCGGACAGATAATTCACCCCTCCACTTT. It codes for CASSRTDNSPLHF.

V and J are TRBV7-3 and TRBJ2-3; D may match TRBD1 or TRBD2 (5 bases each). The germline V gene has CDR1 SGHTA and CDR2 FQGTGA. V lost 2 bases and J 6 bases, leaving 15 bases between the germline ends. This CDR3 is 15 amino acids long. The DNA for the CDR3 is TGTGCCAGCAGCTTAGGGGGACCCCAGCGGGATACGCAGTATTTT. It is translated as CASSLGGPQRDTQYF. Together with reference TRBV7-3 and TRBJ2-3, the CDR3 gives the full variable domain: GAGVSQTPSNKVTEKGKYVELRCDPISGHTALYWYRQSLGQGPEFLIYFQGTGAADDSGLPNDRFFAVRPEGSVSTLKIQRTERGDSAVYLCASSLGGPQRDTQYFGPGTRLTVL.